These 4 T cell receptor beta chains came from one sample sequenced in a study of T cell responses to AZD1222 COVID-19 vaccine. TCRdb's table, derived via immunoSEQ multiplex PCR, lists solely in-frame clones and lacks some. Found here are approximately 120,000 clones, approximately 90% of them singletons; the top ten hold around a tenth. This specimen was peripheral blood, taken 28 days after the second AZD1222 dose. The source of these receptors is an adult who received the AZD1222 COVID-19 vaccine.

The chain employs TRBV10-3 and TRBJ2-3, with D hard to call. The CDR3 is made up of 11 amino acids. CDR1 ENHRY and CDR2 SYGVKD come from the germline V gene. Trimming stripped 7 bases from V and 4 bases from J, with 6 bases between. The CDR3 loop is CAIKQSDTQYF. Written as DNA, the CDR3 is TGTGCCATCAAACAATCAGATACGCAGTATTTT.

V is TRBV18 and J is TRBJ1-1; 11 nucleotides agree with TRBD1. The CDR3 is 14 residues long. V shed 2 bases and J 5 bases; nucleotides not matched to a gene: 1. The germline CDR1 and CDR2 sequences are KGHSH and LQKENI. The CDR3 reads CASSPGDRGTEAFF. The CDR3 DNA follows: TGTGCCAGCTCACCAGGGGACAGGGGGACTGAAGCTTTCTTT.

V gene TRBV27 combines with J gene TRBJ1-4; possibly TRBD1 for D (5 bases). Trimming left V 6 bases short and J 7 bases short, with 15 bases between. There are 14 residues in the CDR3. CDR1 is MNHEY, CDR2 SMNVEV, per germline (reference sequence). CDR3: CASSLRGEAEKLFF. CDR3 in DNA: TGTGCCAGCAGCCTAAGGGGAGAAGCTGAAAAACTGTTTTTT. Variable domain in full (rest from reference TRBV27 and TRBJ1-4): EAQVTQNPRYLITVTGKKLTVTCSQNMNHEYMSWYRQDPGLGLRQIYYSMNVEVTDKGDVPEGYKVSRKEKRNFPLILESPSPNQTSLYFCASSLRGEAEKLFFGSGTQLSVL.

The chain is built from TRBV7-3 and TRBJ2-3; possible D gene TRBD1, 6 bases. The CDR3 runs to 14 residues. V was cut by 1 base and J by 6 bases, with 11 bases left in between. Germline V gene data show CDR1 as SGHTA and CDR2 as FQGTGA. The CDR3 DNA sequence: TGTGCCAGCAGCTTAAGTTACCAGGGGGATACGCAGTATTTT. Translated: CASSLSYQGDTQYF.